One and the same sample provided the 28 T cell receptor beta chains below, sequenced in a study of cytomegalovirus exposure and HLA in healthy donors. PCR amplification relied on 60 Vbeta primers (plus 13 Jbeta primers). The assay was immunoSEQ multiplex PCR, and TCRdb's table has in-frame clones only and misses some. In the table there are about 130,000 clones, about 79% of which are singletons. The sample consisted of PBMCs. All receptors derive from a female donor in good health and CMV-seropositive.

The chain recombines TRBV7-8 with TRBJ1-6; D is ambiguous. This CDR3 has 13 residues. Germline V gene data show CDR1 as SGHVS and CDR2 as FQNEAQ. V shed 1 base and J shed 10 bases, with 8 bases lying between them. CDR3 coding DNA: TGTGCCAGCAGCTTAGATTTGAGATCACCCCTCCACTTT. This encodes CASSLDLRSPLHF. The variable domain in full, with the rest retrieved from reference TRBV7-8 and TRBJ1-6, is GAGVSQSPRYKVAKRGQDVALRCDPISGHVSLFWYQQALGQGPEFLTYFQNEAQLDKSGLPSDRFFAERPEGSVSTLKIQRTQQEDSAVYLCASSLDLRSPLHFGNGTRLTVT.

The CDR3 coding sequence is TGTGCCAGTAGTGGTCATACAAGTACTAGCACTGAAGCTTTCTTT. It translates to CASSGHTSTSTEAFF. V usage is TRBV19 and J usage is TRBJ1-1; unclear D gene. Germline V gene sequence: CDR1 LNHDA, CDR2 SQIVND (reference sequence). Trimming removed 5 bases from V and 4 bases from J, with 17 bases in between. CDR3 length: 15 residues. Filled out from reference TRBV19 and TRBJ1-1, the complete variable domain reads DGGITQSPKYLFRKEGQNVTLSCEQNLNHDAMYWYRQDPGQGLRLIYYSQIVNDFQKGDIAEGYSVSREKKESFPLTVTSAQKNPTAFYLCASSGHTSTSTEAFFGQGTRLTVV.

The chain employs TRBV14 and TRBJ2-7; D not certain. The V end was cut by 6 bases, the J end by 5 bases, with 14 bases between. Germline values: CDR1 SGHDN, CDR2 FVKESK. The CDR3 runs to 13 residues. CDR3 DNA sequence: TGTGCCAGCAGTCCTGACCGGAGTAACGAGCAGTACTTC. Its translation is CASSPDRSNEQYF.

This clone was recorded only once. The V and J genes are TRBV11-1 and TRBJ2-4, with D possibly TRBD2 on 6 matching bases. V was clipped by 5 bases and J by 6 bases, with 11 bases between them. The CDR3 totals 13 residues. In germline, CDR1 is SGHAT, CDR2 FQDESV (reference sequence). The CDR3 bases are TGTGCCAGCAGCCCCGGGGGTACAAACATTCAGTACTTC. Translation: CASSPGGTNIQYF.

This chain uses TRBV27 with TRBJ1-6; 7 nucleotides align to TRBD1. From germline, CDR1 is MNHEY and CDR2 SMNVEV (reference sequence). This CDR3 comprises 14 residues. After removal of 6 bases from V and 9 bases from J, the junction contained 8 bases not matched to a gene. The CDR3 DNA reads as TGTGCCAGCAGCTACAACAGGGGTGGTTCACCCCTCCACTTT. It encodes CASSYNRGGSPLHF.

The CDR3 reads CASSPTGRSYEQYF. The CDR3 DNA reads TGTGCCAGCAGCCCGACAGGGCGCTCCTACGAGCAGTACTTC. The chain combines TRBV11-2 with TRBJ2-7, with 7 bases identical to TRBD1. V shed 5 bases, J shed 0 bases, and the junction held 4 bases outside the gene matches. Germline V lookup: CDR1 SGHAT, CDR2 FQNNGV. This CDR3 is 14 amino acids long.

The CDR3 reads CSAGQGINEKLFF. CDR3 DNA sequence: TGCAGCGCAGGACAGGGAATTAATGAAAAACTGTTTTTT. The gene calls are TRBV29-1 and TRBJ1-4; TRBD1 aligns across 8 bases. With 7 bases clipped from V and 4 bases from J, the junction kept 5 bases outside the gene matches. Germline CDR1 is SQVTM and CDR2 is ANQGSEA. The CDR3 sequence is 13 residues long.

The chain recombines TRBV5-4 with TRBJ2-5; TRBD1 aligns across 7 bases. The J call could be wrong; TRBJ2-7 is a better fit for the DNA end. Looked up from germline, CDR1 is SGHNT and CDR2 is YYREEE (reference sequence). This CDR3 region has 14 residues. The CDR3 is CASSNRDSSYEQYF. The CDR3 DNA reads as TGTGCCAGCAGCAACCGGGACAGTTCCTACGAGCAGTACTTC.

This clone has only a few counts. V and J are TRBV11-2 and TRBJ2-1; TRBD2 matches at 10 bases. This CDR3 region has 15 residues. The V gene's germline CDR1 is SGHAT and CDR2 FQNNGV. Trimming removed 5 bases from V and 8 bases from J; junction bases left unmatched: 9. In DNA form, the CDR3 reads TGTGCCAGCAGCCAAGAGCGGGGGGGCCTCGATGAGCAGTTCTTC. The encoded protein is CASSQERGGLDEQFF.

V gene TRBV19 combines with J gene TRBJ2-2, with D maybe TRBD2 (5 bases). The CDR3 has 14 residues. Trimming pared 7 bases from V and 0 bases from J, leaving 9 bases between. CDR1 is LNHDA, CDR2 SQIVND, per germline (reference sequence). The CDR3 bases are TGTGCCAGTAAGGGAGTTTCGAACACCGGGGAGCTGTTTTTT. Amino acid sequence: CASKGVSNTGELFF.

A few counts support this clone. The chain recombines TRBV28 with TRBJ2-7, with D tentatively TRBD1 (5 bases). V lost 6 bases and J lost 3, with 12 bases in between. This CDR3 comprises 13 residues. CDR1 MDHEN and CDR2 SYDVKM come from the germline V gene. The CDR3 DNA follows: TGTGCCAGCAGCAGACAGATCCTCTACGAGCAGTACTTC. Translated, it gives CASSRQILYEQYF.

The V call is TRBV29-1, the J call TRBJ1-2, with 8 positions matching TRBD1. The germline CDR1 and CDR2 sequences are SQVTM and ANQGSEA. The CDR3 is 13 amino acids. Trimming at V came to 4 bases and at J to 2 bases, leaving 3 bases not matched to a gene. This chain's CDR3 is CSVVAGGNYGYTF. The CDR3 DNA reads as TGCAGCGTTGTAGCAGGGGGCAACTATGGCTACACCTTC.

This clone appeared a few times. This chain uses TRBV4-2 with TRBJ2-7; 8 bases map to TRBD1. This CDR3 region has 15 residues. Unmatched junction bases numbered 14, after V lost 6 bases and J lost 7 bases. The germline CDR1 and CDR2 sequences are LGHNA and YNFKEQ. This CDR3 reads CASSPGNRGVPEQYF. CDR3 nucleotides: TGTGCCAGCAGTCCCGGGAACAGGGGGGTCCCGGAGCAGTACTTC.

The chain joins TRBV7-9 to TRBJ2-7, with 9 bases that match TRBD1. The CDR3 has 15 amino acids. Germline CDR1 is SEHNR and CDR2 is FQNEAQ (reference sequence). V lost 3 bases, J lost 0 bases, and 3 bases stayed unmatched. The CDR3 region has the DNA TGTGCCAGCAGCTTTGGACAGGGGTTCTCCTACGAGCAGTACTTC. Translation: CASSFGQGFSYEQYF.

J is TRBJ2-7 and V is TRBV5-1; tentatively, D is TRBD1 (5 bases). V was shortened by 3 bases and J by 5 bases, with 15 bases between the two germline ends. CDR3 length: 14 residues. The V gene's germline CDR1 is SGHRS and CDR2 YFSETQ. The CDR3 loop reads CASSYSGYSNEQYF. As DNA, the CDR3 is TGCGCCAGCAGCTATTCAGGGTATAGTAACGAGCAGTACTTC.

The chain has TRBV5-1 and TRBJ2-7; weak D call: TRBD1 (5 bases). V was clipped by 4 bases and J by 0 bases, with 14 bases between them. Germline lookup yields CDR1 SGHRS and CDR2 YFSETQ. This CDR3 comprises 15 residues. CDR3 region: CASSLTTAGSYEQYF. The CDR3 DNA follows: TGCGCCAGCAGCCTTACGACAGCTGGCTCCTACGAGCAGTACTTC. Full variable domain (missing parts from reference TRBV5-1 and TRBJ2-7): KAGVTQTPRYLIKTRGQQVTLSCSPISGHRSVSWYQQTPGQGLQFLFEYFSETQRNKGNFPGRFSGRQFSNSRSEMNVSTLELGDSALYLCASSLTTAGSYEQYFGPGTRLTVT.

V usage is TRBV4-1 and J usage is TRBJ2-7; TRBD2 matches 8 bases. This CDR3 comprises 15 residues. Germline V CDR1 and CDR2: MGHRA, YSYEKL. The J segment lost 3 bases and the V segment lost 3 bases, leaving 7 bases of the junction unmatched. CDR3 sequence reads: CASSHEGLGRYEQYF. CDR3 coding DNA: TGCGCCAGCAGCCACGAGGGACTAGGTCGCTACGAGCAGTACTTC.

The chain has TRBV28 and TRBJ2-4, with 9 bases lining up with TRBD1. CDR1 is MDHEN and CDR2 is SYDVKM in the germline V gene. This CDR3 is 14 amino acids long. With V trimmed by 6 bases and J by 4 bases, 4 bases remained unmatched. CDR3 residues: CASRPGTGKNIQYF. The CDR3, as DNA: TGTGCCAGCAGACCCGGGACAGGGAAAAACATTCAGTACTTC. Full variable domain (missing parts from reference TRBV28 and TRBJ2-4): DVKVTQSSRYLVKRTGEKVFLECVQDMDHENMFWYRQDPGLGLRLIYFSYDVKMKEKGDIPEGYSVSREKKERFSLILESASTNQTSMYLCASRPGTGKNIQYFGAGTRLSVL.

The CDR3 nucleotides are TGTGCCAGTAGTAACTCCCGACAGGGGCTTAACACTGAAGCTTTCTTT. It translates to CASSNSRQGLNTEAFF. This chain connects TRBV19 to TRBJ1-1, with 8 positions matching TRBD1. This CDR3 has 16 amino acids. CDR1 and CDR2 from the germline V gene are LNHDA and SQIVND (reference sequence). Trimming took 4 bases from V and 2 from J; bases not matched to a gene: 9.

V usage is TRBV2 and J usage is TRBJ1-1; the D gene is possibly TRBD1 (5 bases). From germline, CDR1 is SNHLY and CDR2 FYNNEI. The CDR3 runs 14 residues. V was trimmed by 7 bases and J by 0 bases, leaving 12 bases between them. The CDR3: CASKFQGMNTEAFF. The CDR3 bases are TGTGCCAGCAAGTTTCAGGGAATGAACACTGAAGCTTTCTTT. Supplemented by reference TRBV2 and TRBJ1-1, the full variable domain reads EPEVTQTPSHQVTQMGQEVILRCVPISNHLYFYWYRQILGQKVEFLVSFYNNEISEKSEIFDDQFSVERPDGSNFTLKIRSTKLEDSAMYFCASKFQGMNTEAFFGQGTRLTVV.

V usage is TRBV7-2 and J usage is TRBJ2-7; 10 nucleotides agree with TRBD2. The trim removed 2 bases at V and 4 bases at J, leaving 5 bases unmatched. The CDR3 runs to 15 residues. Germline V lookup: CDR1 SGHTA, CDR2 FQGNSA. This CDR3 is CASSLTSGIGYEQYF. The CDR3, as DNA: TGTGCCAGCAGCTTAACTAGCGGGATAGGGTACGAGCAGTACTTC.

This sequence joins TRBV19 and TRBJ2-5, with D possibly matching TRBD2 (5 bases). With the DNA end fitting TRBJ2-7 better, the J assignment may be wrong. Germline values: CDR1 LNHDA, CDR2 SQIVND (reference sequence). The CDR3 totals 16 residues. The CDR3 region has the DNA TGTGCCAGTAGCCAGTCAGGCGGGCAAAGCTCCTACGAGCAGTACTTC. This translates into CASSQSGGQSSYEQYF.

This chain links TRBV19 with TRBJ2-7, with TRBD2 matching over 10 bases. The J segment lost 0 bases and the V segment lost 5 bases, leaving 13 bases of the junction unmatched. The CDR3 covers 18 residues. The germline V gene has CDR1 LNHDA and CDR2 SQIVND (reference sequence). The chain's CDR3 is CASSGGLANTPTSYEQYF. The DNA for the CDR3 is TGTGCCAGTAGTGGGGGACTAGCGAACACTCCAACCTCCTACGAGCAGTACTTC.

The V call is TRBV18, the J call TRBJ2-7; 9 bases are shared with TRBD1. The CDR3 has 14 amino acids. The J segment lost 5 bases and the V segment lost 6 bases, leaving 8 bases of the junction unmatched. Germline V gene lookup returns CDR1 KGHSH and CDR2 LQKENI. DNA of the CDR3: TGTGCCAGCTCGCAGACAGGGGGAGAGAACGAGCAGTACTTC. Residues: CASSQTGGENEQYF.

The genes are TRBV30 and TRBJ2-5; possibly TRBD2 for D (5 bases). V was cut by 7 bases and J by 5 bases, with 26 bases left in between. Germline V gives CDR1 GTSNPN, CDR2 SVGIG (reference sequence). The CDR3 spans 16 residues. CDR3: CALYARADQTQETQYF. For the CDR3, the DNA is TGTGCCTTGTACGCGCGGGCAGACCAAACTCAGGAGACCCAGTACTTC.

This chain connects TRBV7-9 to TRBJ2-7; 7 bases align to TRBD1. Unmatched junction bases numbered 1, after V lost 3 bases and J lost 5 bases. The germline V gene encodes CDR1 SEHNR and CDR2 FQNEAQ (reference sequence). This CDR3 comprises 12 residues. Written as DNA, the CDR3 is TGTGCCAGCAGCTTGCAGGGGGACGAGCAGTACTTC. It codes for CASSLQGDEQYF.

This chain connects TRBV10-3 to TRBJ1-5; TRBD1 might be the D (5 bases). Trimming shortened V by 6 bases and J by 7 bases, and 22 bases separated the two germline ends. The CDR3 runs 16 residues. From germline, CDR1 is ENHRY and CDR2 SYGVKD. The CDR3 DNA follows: TGTGCCATCAGCCCCGGAGGCGGGGGGGGATACCAGCCCCAGCATTTT. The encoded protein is CAISPGGGGGYQPQHF.

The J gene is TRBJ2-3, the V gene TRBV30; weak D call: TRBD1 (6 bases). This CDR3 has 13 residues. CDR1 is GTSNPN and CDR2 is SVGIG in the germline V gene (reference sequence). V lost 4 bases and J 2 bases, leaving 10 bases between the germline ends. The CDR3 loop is CAWTQGNTDTQYF. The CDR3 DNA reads TGTGCCTGGACACAGGGAAACACAGATACGCAGTATTTT.